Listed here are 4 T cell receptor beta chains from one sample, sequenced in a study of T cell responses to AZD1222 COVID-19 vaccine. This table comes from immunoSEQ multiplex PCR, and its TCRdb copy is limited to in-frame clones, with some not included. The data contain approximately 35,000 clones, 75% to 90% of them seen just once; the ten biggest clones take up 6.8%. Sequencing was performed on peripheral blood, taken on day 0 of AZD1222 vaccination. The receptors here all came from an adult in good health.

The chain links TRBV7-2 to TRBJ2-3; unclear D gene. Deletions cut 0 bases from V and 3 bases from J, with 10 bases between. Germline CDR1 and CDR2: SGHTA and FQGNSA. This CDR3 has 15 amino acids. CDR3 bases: TGTGCCAGCAGCTTAGCGGGGTTGTGGACAGATACGCAGTATTTT. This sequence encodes CASSLAGLWTDTQYF.

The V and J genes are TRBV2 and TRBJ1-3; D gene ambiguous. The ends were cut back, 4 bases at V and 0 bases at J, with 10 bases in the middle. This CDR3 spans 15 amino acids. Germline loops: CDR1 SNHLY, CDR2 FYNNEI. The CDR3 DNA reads TGTGCCAGCAGTGTTACAGTATTCTCTGGAAACACCATATATTTT. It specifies CASSVTVFSGNTIYF. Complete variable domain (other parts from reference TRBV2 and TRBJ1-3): EPEVTQTPSHQVTQMGQEVILRCVPISNHLYFYWYRQILGQKVEFLVSFYNNEISEKSEIFDDQFSVERPDGSNFTLKIRSTKLEDSAMYFCASSVTVFSGNTIYFGEGSWLTVV.

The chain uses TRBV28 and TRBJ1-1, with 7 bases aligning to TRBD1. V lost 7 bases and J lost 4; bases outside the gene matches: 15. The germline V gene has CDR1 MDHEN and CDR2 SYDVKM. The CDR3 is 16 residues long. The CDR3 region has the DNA TGTGCCAGCACCATACCCGGAAGGGGGCGGAGCACTGAAGCTTTCTTT. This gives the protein CASTIPGRGRSTEAFF.

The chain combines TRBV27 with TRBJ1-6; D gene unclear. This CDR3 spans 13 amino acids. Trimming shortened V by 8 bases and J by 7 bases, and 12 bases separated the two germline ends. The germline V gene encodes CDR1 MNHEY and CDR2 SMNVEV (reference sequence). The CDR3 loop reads CASRQPGNSPLHF. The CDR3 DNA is TGTGCCAGCCGCCAACCGGGGAATTCACCCCTCCACTTT.